Shown below are 6 T cell receptor beta chains from a single sample sequenced in a study of shared clonotypes between healthy human individuals. Naive CD8 cells comprised CD45RO-negative, CCR7-positively selected cells, excluding terminally differentiated effector memory CD45RA+ cells. The assay was immunoSEQ multiplex PCR, and TCRdb's table has in-frame clones only and misses some. The table includes about 2.2 million clones, 90% to 95% detected once. Sequenced input: naive CD8+ T cells from PBMCs. These receptors originate from a young man in good health. Some clones in this sample may be carry-over from other donors' samples.

The chain carries TRBV28 and TRBJ2-1; tentatively, D is TRBD2 (6 bases). Germline V gives CDR1 MDHEN, CDR2 SYDVKM. Trimming removed 5 bases from V and 5 bases from J, with 13 bases in between. The CDR3 is 14 residues long. For the CDR3, the DNA is TGTGCCAGCAGTGACGGGAGCCCAGACAATGAGCAGTTCTTC. Encoded protein: CASSDGSPDNEQFF.

A word on this clone: Other nucleotide sequences from this sample produce the same CDR3. This CDR3 reads CASSFRAPGQPQHF. The CDR3 nucleotides read TGTGCCAGCAGTTTTAGGGCGCCGGGTCAGCCCCAGCATTTT. The rearrangement links TRBV27 to TRBJ1-5, with D uncertain. The V gene's germline CDR1 is MNHEY and CDR2 SMNVEV (reference sequence). This CDR3 contains 14 residues. V was pared by 3 bases and J by 6 bases, with 12 bases between.

V and J are TRBV7-9 and TRBJ2-5, with 15 bases fitting TRBD2. This CDR3 has 17 residues. Trimming removed 5 bases from V and 5 bases from J; junction bases left unmatched: 9. Germline V CDR1 and CDR2: SEHNR, FQNEAQ (reference sequence). CDR3 region: CASSTWTSGRAWETQYF. The DNA of the CDR3 is TGTGCCAGCAGCACATGGACTAGCGGGAGGGCCTGGGAGACCCAGTACTTC.

Points on this clone: The sample has other DNA sequences that encode this CDR3 too. The V and J genes are TRBV28 and TRBJ2-2; D gene unclear. Germline CDR1 reads MDHEN; CDR2 reads SYDVKM. This CDR3 has 14 residues. Trimming shortened V by 2 bases and J by 1 base, and 5 bases separated the two germline ends. As DNA, the CDR3 is TGTGCCAGCAGTTTAACCCGGAACACCGGGGAGCTGTTTTTT. As protein: CASSLTRNTGELFF.

The chain joins TRBV5-1 to TRBJ2-2, with D perhaps TRBD1 or TRBD2 (6 bases each). This CDR3 region has 18 residues. Germline lookup yields CDR1 SGHRS and CDR2 YFSETQ. Trimming removed 0 bases at V and 4 bases at J, with 19 bases between. CDR3 loop: CASSLVGGIVGSTGELFF. The CDR3 nucleotides are TGCGCCAGCAGCTTGGTCGGGGGCATTGTGGGTAGCACCGGGGAGCTGTTTTTT.

The chain has TRBV4-1 and TRBJ1-2; D unclear. The ends were cut back, 4 bases at V and 4 bases at J, with 19 bases in the middle. This CDR3 is built from 16 residues. Germline values: CDR1 MGHRA, CDR2 YSYEKL. The CDR3, as DNA: TGCGCCAGCAGCCCTTCGGGAGCCAATGTCATCTATGGCTACACCTTC. This gives the protein CASSPSGANVIYGYTF.